Listed below are T cell receptor beta chains from one sample, sequenced in a study of T-cell reconstitution after alpha-beta-depleted transplantation in children. In TCRdb, the PCR reads were re-called with MiXCR into one record per CDR3 protein. Among more than 120,000 distinct CDR3 sequences listed, around 9% were seen once. The sequencing here drew on PBMCs, mostly from graft donor cells, taken 180 days after TCRalphabeta/CD19-depleted stem cell transplant. These receptors all come from a female patient aged 2 to 10 who had a stem cell transplant for congenital amegakaryocytic thrombocytopenia, so the T cells may come from the graft donor. Each CDR3 is given without its conserved first and last residue. The order of the fields is J gene, V gene, CDR3 protein.

>TRBJ2-3|TRBV6-5
ASSYGHWREQADTQY
>TRBJ2-7|TRBV29-1
SVGWSYEQY
>TRBJ2-7|TRBV7-2
ASSPRGGRAYEQY
>TRBJ1-4|TRBV2
ASSGFVSANEKLF
>TRBJ1-6|TRBV5-1
ASSSSPGLNSPLH
>TRBJ2-7|TRBV6-1
ASSVERDSYEQY
>TRBJ2-1|TRBV12-3/TRBV12-4
ASSFDYGYEQF
>TRBJ1-4|TRBV28
ASSMSGEKLF
>TRBJ1-2|TRBV18
ASSPPGRAYGYT
>TRBJ2-7|TRBV12-3/TRBV12-4
ASRAGTSGRGGLDEQY
>TRBJ1-6|TRBV12-3/TRBV12-4
ASSLWGGNSPLH
>TRBJ2-2|TRBV28
ASTWTVGNTGELF
>TRBJ2-7|TRBV6-5
ASRGQGIYEQY
>TRBJ2-2|TRBV20-1
SARSRGDNRELF
>TRBJ2-5|TRBV7-7
ASSAKGGRETQY
>TRBJ1-1|TRBV28
ASSLILRGTEAF
>TRBJ2-7|TRBV5-6
AIGPGTPSYEQY
>TRBJ2-2|TRBV2
TSSQPGLAGGPKTGELF
>TRBJ2-5|TRBV5-1
ASSLPGPQETQY
>TRBJ2-5|TRBV3-1
ASQGASGSIWKETQY
>TRBJ2-5|TRBV6-2/TRBV6-3
ASSYSKGTQY
>TRBJ1-5|TRBV12-3/TRBV12-4
ASSLRAYNQPQH
>TRBJ1-1|TRBV20-1
SARSGGLNTEAF
>TRBJ1-1|TRBV20-1
SATRGPMNTEAF
>TRBJ1-1|TRBV18
ASSPPLRWNTEAF
>TRBJ2-1|TRBV29-1
SVEDSGGRANEQF
>TRBJ2-5|TRBV12-3/TRBV12-4
ASTPALQETQY
>TRBJ1-2|TRBV5-1
ASSLEGNGYT
>TRBJ1-2|TRBV20-1
SARGPGQPAGYT
>TRBJ2-7|TRBV28
ASSMAGTGYEQY
>TRBJ2-5|TRBV7-9
ASSLDGAFIETQY
>TRBJ1-1|TRBV20-1
SPRQGKNTEAF
>TRBJ2-5|TRBV20-1
SARIRDSQETQY
>TRBJ2-1|TRBV5-1
ASSTYSGSLSNEQF
>TRBJ2-1|TRBV19
ARIVKNSYNEQF
>TRBJ1-6|TRBV20-1
SARPGQGSSPLH
>TRBJ2-5|TRBV10-3
AISTGGGERAQY
>TRBJ1-2|TRBV12-3/TRBV12-4
ASSLQGLHYGYT
>TRBJ2-1|TRBV5-1
ASSKGTGSYNEQF
>TRBJ2-2|TRBV15
ATSRGLAGDTGELF
>TRBJ2-2|TRBV12-3/TRBV12-4
ASSSTPIGELF
>TRBJ2-2|TRBV28
ASSFVQGWANTGELF
>TRBJ2-5|TRBV5-4
ASSLATRKETQY
>TRBJ2-2|TRBV5-1
ASSPTAGRLTGELF
>TRBJ2-6|TRBV28
ASRDTGGGGANVLT
>TRBJ2-5|TRBV20-1
SACLDIQETQY
>TRBJ2-5|TRBV12-3/TRBV12-4
ASSFWTGARETQY
>TRBJ2-4|TRBV11-1
ASSPIQEQGWGLNIQY
>TRBJ2-5|TRBV2
ASSPGASRETQY
>TRBJ2-3|TRBV7-2
ASSLAGLAGVTSDTQY